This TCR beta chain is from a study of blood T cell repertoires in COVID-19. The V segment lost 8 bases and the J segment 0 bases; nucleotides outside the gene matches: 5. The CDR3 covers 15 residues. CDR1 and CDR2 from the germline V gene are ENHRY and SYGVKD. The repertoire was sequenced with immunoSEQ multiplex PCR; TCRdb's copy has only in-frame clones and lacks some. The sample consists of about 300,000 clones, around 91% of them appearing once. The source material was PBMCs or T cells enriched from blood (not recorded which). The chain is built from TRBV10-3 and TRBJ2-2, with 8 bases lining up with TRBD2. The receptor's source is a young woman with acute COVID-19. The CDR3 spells CAIASGQSNTGELFF. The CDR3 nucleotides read TGTGCCATCGCTAGCGGGCAATCGAACACCGGGGAGCTGTTTTTT.